Listed below are T cell receptor beta chains from one sample, sequenced in a study of T cells after posttransplantation cyclophosphamide. TCRdb keeps only in-frame clones here, not all; method: immunoSEQ multiplex PCR. This table has 50,000 to 60,000 clones, approximately 94% appearing once. Sequenced sample: PBMCs. Every receptor here comes from a young woman in good health and a related stem cell transplant donor. Both conserved end residues are part of each CDR3. A D gene is named only where the DNA matches it firmly. Clone size appears in some rows only: once, few, many, or a class for an expanded clone.

J,size,V,D,CDR3,DNA
TRBJ1-5,NA,TRBV23-1,TRBD1,CASSPRQGAQPQHF,TGCGCCAGCAGTCCCAGACAGGGGGCCCAGCCCCAGCATTTT
TRBJ1-2,NA,TRBV27,TRBD1,CASSLSTGRGGYTF,TGTGCCAGCAGTTTATCGACAGGGAGAGGAGGCTACACCTTC
TRBJ2-1,NA,TRBV9,NA,CASGLFDRSNEQFF,TGTGCCAGCGGCCTGTTCGACAGGAGCAATGAGCAGTTCTTC
TRBJ1-4,NA,TRBV10-1,NA,CASSDEAEVNEKLFF,TGCGCCAGCAGTGATGAGGCAGAGGTGAATGAAAAACTGTTTTTT
TRBJ2-5,once,TRBV6-1,NA,CASTWTASQETQYF,TGTGCCAGCACATGGACAGCCTCCCAAGAGACCCAGTACTTC
TRBJ1-1,NA,TRBV5-5,NA,CASSLQGMNTEAFF,TGTGCCAGCAGCTTGCAGGGGATGAACACTGAAGCTTTCTTT
TRBJ1-5,NA,TRBV6-1,NA,CASSETAGGDQPQHF,TGTGCCAGCAGTGAAACGGCAGGCGGGGATCAGCCCCAGCATTTT
TRBJ2-7,NA,TRBV4-2,NA,CASSQEFFGGSSYEQYF,TGTGCCAGCAGCCAAGAATTTTTCGGAGGTAGCTCCTACGAGCAGTACTTC
TRBJ2-5,NA,TRBV5-1,NA,CASSLDWRPAAQYF,TGCGCCAGCAGCTTGGATTGGCGGCCGGCGGCCCAGTACTTC
TRBJ1-2,NA,TRBV19,NA,CASSMSRALLYGYTF,TGTGCCAGTAGTATGAGCAGGGCCCTCCTATATGGCTACACCTTC
TRBJ2-5,NA,TRBV7-8,TRBD2,CASSLIERGAETQYF,TGTGCCAGCAGCTTAATAGAGCGGGGGGCCGAGACCCAGTACTTC
TRBJ1-6,NA,TRBV15,NA,CATSRDQGPGSPLHF,TGTGCCACCAGCAGAGATCAAGGCCCGGGTTCACCCCTCCACTTT
TRBJ2-1,NA,TRBV27,TRBD2,CASSLHPSGGARDEQFF,TGTGCCAGCAGTTTACATCCTAGCGGGGGGGCCCGGGATGAGCAGTTCTTC
TRBJ2-1,once,TRBV4-3,TRBD2,CASSQDLPSGGRNEQFF,TGCGCCAGCAGCCAAGATCTCCCAAGCGGGGGGCGCAATGAGCAGTTCTTC
TRBJ1-6,NA,TRBV6-6,NA,CACGGQLTNSPLHF,TGTGCCTGCGGCGGGCAGTTGACTAATTCACCCCTCCACTTT
TRBJ1-3,NA,TRBV30,TRBD1,CAWSAGGSGNTIYF,TGTGCCTGGAGTGCAGGGGGCTCTGGAAACACCATATATTTT
TRBJ1-4,NA,TRBV28,TRBD1,CASSPDRGSTNEKLFF,TGTGCCAGCAGTCCCGACAGGGGGTCAACTAATGAAAAACTGTTTTTT
TRBJ1-2,NA,TRBV27,TRBD1,CASVKLQGGNYGYTF,TGTGCCAGCGTCAAACTACAGGGGGGGAACTATGGCTACACCTTC
TRBJ2-3,NA,TRBV2,NA,CASSDELSTQYF,TGTGCCAGCAGTGATGAGCTAAGTACGCAGTATTTT
TRBJ1-6,NA,TRBV7-2,TRBD1,CASSSDRPSSYNSPLHF,TGTGCCAGCAGCTCGGACAGGCCGAGCTCCTATAATTCACCCCTCCACTTT
TRBJ2-3,NA,TRBV2,TRBD2,CASSRLAGGQDTQYF,TGTGCCAGCAGTAGATTAGCGGGGGGGCAAGATACGCAGTATTTT
TRBJ2-1,NA,TRBV7-2,NA,CASSPTSNRGRYNEQFF,TGTGCCAGCAGCCCTACCTCCAATAGGGGAAGATACAATGAGCAGTTCTTC
TRBJ2-7,NA,TRBV4-1,NA,CASSQEPLNRAYEQYF,TGCGCCAGCAGCCAAGAACCGCTCAACAGGGCCTACGAGCAGTACTTC
TRBJ2-1,NA,TRBV29-1,TRBD1,CSVVRGSYNEQFF,TGCAGCGTCGTCAGGGGGTCCTACAATGAGCAGTTCTTC
TRBJ2-7,NA,TRBV9,TRBD2,CASSLGLAGYEQYF,TGTGCCAGCAGCCTAGGACTAGCGGGCTACGAGCAGTACTTC
TRBJ2-1,NA,TRBV10-3,NA,CAISGADNEQFF,TGTGCCATCAGTGGGGCAGACAATGAGCAGTTCTTC
TRBJ1-1,NA,TRBV5-4,NA,CASSARDTEAFF,TGTGCCAGCAGCGCCCGGGACACTGAAGCTTTCTTT
TRBJ2-2,NA,TRBV7-2,TRBD1,CASSYTGTGSTGELFF,TGTGCCAGCAGCTACACCGGGACAGGGAGTACCGGGGAGCTGTTTTTT
TRBJ1-6,many,TRBV6-1,NA,CASSGQVSGSPLHF,TGTGCCAGCAGTGGACAGGTCTCGGGGTCACCCCTCCACTTT
TRBJ2-5,NA,TRBV7-2,TRBD2,CASSSRLAGGETQYF,TGTGCCAGCAGCTCGCGACTAGCGGGGGGCGAGACCCAGTACTTC
TRBJ2-5,NA,TRBV7-2,NA,CASSFIETQYF,TGTGCCAGCAGCTTTATCGAGACCCAGTACTTC
TRBJ2-2,NA,TRBV18,TRBD1,CASSPPGQGWTGELFF,TGTGCCAGCTCACCACCGGGACAGGGTTGGACCGGGGAGCTGTTTTTT
TRBJ1-2,NA,TRBV7-9,TRBD1,CASSLVAGQGSRGYTF,TGTGCCAGCAGCTTAGTGGCCGGACAGGGGTCGCGTGGCTACACCTTC
TRBJ1-5,NA,TRBV28,NA,CASSLGGSSNQPQHF,TGTGCCAGCAGTTTAGGAGGGTCTAGCAATCAGCCCCAGCATTTT
TRBJ1-5,NA,TRBV7-2,NA,CASSLGGRNQPQHF,TGTGCCAGCAGCTTAGGAGGTCGGAATCAGCCCCAGCATTTT
TRBJ2-1,NA,TRBV12-5,TRBD1,CASGLRRDRAGSYNEQFF,TGTGCTAGTGGTCTCCGCCGGGACAGGGCAGGCTCCTACAATGAGCAGTTCTTC
TRBJ2-7,once,TRBV7-9,TRBD2,CASTLGLAGVYEQYF,TGTGCCAGCACCCTCGGACTAGCGGGGGTCTACGAGCAGTACTTC
TRBJ2-2,NA,TRBV30,NA,CAWSQSGELFF,TGTGCCTGGAGTCAATCAGGGGAGCTGTTTTTT
TRBJ1-2,NA,TRBV29-1,TRBD1,CSVATGVGGYTF,TGCAGCGTTGCGACAGGGGTCGGCGGCTACACCTTC
TRBJ1-2,once,TRBV4-2,NA,CASSQEVGQGANYGYTF,TGTGCCAGCAGCCAAGAAGTTGGACAAGGGGCTAACTATGGCTACACCTTC
TRBJ1-2,NA,TRBV2,NA,CASRAPGLGNYGYTF,TGTGCCAGCAGGGCGCCGGGACTGGGAAACTATGGCTACACCTTC
TRBJ2-2,NA,TRBV28,NA,CASSGHPGTGELFF,TGTGCCAGCAGTGGCCACCCGGGCACCGGGGAGCTGTTTTTT
TRBJ2-7,few,TRBV5-1,TRBD1,CASSFTPGQGVNEQYF,TGCGCCAGCAGCTTCACCCCGGGACAGGGTGTAAACGAGCAGTACTTC
TRBJ1-2,NA,TRBV18,NA,CASSPSGTPYGYTF,TGTGCCAGCTCACCCTCAGGGACACCCTATGGCTACACCTTC
TRBJ2-2,NA,TRBV4-1,NA,CASSQEWRGTGELFF,TGCGCCAGCAGCCAAGAGTGGCGCGGCACCGGGGAGCTGTTTTTT
TRBJ1-3,NA,TRBV7-9,NA,CASSPSVYGNTIYF,TGTGCCAGCAGCCCTTCGGTGTACGGAAACACCATATATTTT
TRBJ2-3,NA,TRBV7-9,NA,CASRASGTGPDTQYF,TGTGCCAGCAGGGCTTCCGGGACTGGACCAGATACGCAGTATTTT
TRBJ2-4,NA,TRBV7-8,TRBD2,CASSVTSGGLNIQYF,TGTGCCAGCAGCGTAACTAGCGGGGGGTTAAACATTCAGTACTTC
TRBJ2-1,NA,TRBV7-2,TRBD2,CASSLDGGGYSSYNEQFF,TGTGCCAGCAGCTTAGATGGCGGGGGGTACAGCTCCTACAATGAGCAGTTCTTC
TRBJ2-7,NA,TRBV15,NA,CATSSPRSYEQYF,TGTGCCACCAGCAGCCCCAGGTCCTACGAGCAGTACTTC
TRBJ1-5,NA,TRBV4-3,NA,CASSQDSLRNQPQHF,TGCGCCAGCAGCCAAGACAGCTTGAGGAATCAGCCCCAGCATTTT